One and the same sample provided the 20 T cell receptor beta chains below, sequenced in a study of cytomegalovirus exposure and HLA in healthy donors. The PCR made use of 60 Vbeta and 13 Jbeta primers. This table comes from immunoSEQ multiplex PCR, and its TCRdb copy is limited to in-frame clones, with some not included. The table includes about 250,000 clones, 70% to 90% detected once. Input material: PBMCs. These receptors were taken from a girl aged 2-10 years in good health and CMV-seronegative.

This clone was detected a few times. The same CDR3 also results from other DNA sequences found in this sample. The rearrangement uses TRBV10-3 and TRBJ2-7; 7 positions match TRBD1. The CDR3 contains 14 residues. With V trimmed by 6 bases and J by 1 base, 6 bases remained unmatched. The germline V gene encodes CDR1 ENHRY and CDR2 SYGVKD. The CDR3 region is CAISRGDSSYEQYF. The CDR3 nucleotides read TGTGCCATCAGCCGTGGGGACAGTTCCTACGAGCAGTACTTC.

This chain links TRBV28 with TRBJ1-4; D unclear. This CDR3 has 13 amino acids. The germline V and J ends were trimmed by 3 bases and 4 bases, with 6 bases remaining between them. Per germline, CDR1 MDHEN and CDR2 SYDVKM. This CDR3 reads CASSLRINEKLFF. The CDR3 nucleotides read TGTGCCAGCAGTTTGAGAATTAATGAAAAACTGTTTTTT.

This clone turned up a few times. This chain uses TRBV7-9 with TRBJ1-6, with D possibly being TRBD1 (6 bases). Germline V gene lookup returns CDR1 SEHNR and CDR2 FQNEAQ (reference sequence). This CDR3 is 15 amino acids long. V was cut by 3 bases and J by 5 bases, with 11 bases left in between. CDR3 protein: CASSFKGVDNSPLHF. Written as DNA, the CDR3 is TGTGCCAGCAGCTTCAAGGGGGTCGATAATTCACCCCTCCACTTT.

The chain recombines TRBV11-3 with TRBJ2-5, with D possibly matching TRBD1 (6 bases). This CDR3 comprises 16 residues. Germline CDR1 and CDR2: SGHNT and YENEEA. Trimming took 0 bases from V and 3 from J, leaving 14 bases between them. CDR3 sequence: CASSLDPWTAKETQYF. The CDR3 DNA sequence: TGTGCCAGCAGCTTAGATCCGTGGACAGCCAAAGAGACCCAGTACTTC.

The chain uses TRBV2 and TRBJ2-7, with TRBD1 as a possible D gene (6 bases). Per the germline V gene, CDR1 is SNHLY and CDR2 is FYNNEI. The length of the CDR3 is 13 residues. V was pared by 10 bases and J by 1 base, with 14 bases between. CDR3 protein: CATQRQVSYEQYF. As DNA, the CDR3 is TGTGCCACCCAACGACAGGTATCCTACGAGCAGTACTTC.

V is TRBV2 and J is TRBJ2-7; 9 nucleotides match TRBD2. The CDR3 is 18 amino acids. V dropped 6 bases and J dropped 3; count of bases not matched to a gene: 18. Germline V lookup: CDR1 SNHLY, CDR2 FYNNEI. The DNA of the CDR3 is TGTGCCAGCAGCGTCTTCATAGCGGGAGTAGTGTCTGGCTACGAGCAGTACTTC. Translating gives CASSVFIAGVVSGYEQYF.

In DNA, the CDR3 is TGTGCCAGCATTAATGGACAGGGGGCCGTCACTGAAGCTTTCTTT. Its protein is CASINGQGAVTEAFF. This chain links TRBV2 with TRBJ1-1, with TRBD1 matching over 11 bases. Germline V gene sequence: CDR1 SNHLY, CDR2 FYNNEI. V lost 7 bases and J lost 4; bases outside the gene matches: 8. The CDR3 has 15 residues.

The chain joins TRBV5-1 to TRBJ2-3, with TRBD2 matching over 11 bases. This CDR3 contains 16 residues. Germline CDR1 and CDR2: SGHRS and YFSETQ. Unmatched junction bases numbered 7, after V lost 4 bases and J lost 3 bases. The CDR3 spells CASSGALAGGTDTQYF. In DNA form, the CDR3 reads TGCGCCAGCAGCGGCGCCTTAGCGGGAGGGACAGATACGCAGTATTTT.

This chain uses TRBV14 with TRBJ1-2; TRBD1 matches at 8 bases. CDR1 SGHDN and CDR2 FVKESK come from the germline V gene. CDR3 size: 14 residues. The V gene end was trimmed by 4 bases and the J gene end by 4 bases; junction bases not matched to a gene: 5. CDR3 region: CASSPDRGGYGYTF. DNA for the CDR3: TGTGCCAGCAGCCCCGACAGGGGTGGCTATGGCTACACCTTC.

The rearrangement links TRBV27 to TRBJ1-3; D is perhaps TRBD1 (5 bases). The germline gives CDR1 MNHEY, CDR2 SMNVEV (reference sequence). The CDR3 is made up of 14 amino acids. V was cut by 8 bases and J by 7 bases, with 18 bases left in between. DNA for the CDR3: TGTGCCAGCGGACCAGGGCCCCTGGGGAACACCATATATTTT. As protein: CASGPGPLGNTIYF.

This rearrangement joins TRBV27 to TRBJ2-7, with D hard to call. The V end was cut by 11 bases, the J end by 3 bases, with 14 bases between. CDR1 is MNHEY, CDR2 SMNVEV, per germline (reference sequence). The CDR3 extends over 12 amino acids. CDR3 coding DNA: TGTGCCGCAGGCTATAAAGGCTACGAGCAGTACTTC. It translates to CAAGYKGYEQYF.

CDR3 sequence: CASRDRGKGYEQYF. CDR3 DNA: TGCGCCAGCAGGGACAGGGGAAAAGGGTACGAGCAGTACTTC. The chain has TRBV5-1 and TRBJ2-5; 9 nucleotides line up with TRBD1. The closer fit of TRBJ2-7 to the DNA end suggests the J call may be wrong. Germline CDR1 reads SGHRS; CDR2 reads YFSETQ. The CDR3 extends over 14 amino acids.

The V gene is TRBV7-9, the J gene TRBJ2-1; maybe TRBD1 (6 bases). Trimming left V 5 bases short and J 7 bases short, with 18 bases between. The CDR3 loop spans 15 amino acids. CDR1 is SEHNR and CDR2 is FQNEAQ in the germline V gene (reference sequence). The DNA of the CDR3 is TGTGCCAGCAGCCAACGTGGGGGCGGCTTTAATGAGCAGTTCTTC. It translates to CASSQRGGGFNEQFF.

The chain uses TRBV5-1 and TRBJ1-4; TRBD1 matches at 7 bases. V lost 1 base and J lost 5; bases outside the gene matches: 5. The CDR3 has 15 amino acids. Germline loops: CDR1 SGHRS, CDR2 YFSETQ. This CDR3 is CASSLRDRVNEKLFF. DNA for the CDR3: TGCGCCAGCAGCTTGCGAGACAGGGTGAATGAAAAACTGTTTTTT.

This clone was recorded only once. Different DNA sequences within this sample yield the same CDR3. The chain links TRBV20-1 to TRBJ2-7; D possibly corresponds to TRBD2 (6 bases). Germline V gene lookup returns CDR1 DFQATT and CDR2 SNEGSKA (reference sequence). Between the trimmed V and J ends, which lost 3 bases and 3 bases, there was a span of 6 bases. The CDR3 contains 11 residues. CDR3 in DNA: TGCAGTGCTAGCGGGGGCTACGAGCAGTACTTC. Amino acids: CSASGGYEQYF.

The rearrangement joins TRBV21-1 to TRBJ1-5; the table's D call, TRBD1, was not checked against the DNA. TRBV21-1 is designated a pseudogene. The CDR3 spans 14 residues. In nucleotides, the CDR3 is TGTGCCAGCAGCCCAGGGACAGGTCATCAGCCCCAGCATTTT. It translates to CASSPGTGHQPQHF.

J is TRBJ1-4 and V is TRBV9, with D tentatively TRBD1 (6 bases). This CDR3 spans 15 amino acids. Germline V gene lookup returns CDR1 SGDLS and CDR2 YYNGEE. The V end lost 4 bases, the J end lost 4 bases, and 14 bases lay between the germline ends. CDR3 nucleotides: TGTGCCAGCAGCTCAGAACAGGGAGTTAATGAAAAACTGTTTTTT. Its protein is CASSSEQGVNEKLFF.

Written as DNA, the CDR3 is TGTGCCAGCAGCTTAGTTCGGGTTACCGGGGAGCTGTTTTTT. Encoded protein: CASSLVRVTGELFF. This rearrangement joins TRBV7-2 to TRBJ2-2, with D unclear. This CDR3 contains 14 residues. Trimming shortened V by 1 base and J by 5 bases, and 8 bases separated the two germline ends. Germline assignment: CDR1 SGHTA and CDR2 FQGNSA.

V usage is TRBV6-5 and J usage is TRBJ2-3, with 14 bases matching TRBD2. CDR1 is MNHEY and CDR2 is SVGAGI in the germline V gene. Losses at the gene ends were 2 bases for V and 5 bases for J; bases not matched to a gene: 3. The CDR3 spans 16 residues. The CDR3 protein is CASSYRLAGGVDTQYF. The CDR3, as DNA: TGTGCCAGCAGTTACCGACTAGCGGGAGGGGTAGATACGCAGTATTTT.

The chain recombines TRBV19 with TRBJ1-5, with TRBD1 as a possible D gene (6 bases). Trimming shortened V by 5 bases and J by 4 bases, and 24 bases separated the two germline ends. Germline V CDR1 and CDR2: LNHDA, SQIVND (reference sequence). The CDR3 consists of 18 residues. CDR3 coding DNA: TGTGCCAGTAGTCCGGCGCGAGGGGGGAGGGGGACGAATCAGCCCCAGCATTTT. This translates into CASSPARGGRGTNQPQHF.